Only one count was recorded for the clone carrying this T cell receptor beta chain. Per the original methods: Reference gene primer amplification yielded estimated nucleated cell counts. The method was immunoSEQ multiplex PCR; TCRdb's version includes in-frame clones alone and lacks a portion of them. D and trimming were read from the DNA, whereas the V and J calls and clone size are those reported in that table. The sample carries over 250,000 clones, approximately 83% recorded once. V was trimmed by 2 bases and J by 8 bases, leaving 15 bases between them. Germline V lookup: CDR1 KGHSH, CDR2 LQKENI. CDR3 length: 15 amino acids. This record comes from a study of blood T cell repertoires in COVID-19. Study-level information: Some COVID-19 samples were acute and others convalescent; all came from the United States, Italy and Spain.

The receptor was derived from a woman aged 65 to 85 with acute or convalescent COVID-19. The sequenced sample consisted of peripheral blood. The rearrangement joins TRBV18 to TRBJ1-4; maybe TRBD1 (5 bases). As DNA, the CDR3 is TGTGCCAGCTCACCAGGGTCGGGGGACGGCGAAAAACTGTTTTTT. Translated, it gives CASSPGSGDGEKLFF.